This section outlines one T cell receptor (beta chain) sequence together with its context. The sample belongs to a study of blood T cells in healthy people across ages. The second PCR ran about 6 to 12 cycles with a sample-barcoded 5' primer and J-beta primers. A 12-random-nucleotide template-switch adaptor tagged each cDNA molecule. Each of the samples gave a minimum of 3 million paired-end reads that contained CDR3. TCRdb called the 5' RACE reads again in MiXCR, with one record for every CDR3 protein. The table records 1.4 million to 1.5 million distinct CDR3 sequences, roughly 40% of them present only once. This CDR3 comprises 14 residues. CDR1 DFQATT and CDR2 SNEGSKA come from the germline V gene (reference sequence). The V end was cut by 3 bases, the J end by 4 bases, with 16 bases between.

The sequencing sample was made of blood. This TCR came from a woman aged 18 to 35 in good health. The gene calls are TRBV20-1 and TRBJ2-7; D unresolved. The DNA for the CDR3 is TGCAGTGCTAGGAGTACAGAATCATTATACGAGCAGTACTTC. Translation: CSARSTESLYEQYF.